What follows are 2 T cell receptor beta chains derived from one specimen sequenced in a study of blood T cell repertoires in COVID-19. The assay was immunoSEQ multiplex PCR, and TCRdb's table has in-frame clones only and misses some. The sample lists about 94,000 clones, about nine tenths occurring once. Specimen: peripheral blood. These receptors all come from a woman of 80 years or more with acute or convalescent COVID-19.

This clone was counted a single time. The rearrangement links TRBV7-2 to TRBJ1-3; D not certain. With 5 bases removed from V and 4 bases from J, the gap between germline ends came to 15 bases. The germline gives CDR1 SGHTA, CDR2 FQGNSA. There are 15 residues in the CDR3. CDR3 loop: CASSLVVGPGNTIYF. In nucleotides, the CDR3 is TGTGCCAGCAGCCTCGTTGTTGGCCCCGGAAACACCATATATTTT.

The chain recombines TRBV5-1 with TRBJ2-1, with 7 bases that match TRBD1. This CDR3 has 15 amino acids. The J segment lost 3 bases and the V segment lost 0 bases, leaving 3 bases of the junction unmatched. Per germline, CDR1 SGHRS and CDR2 YFSETQ. The CDR3 DNA follows: TGCGCCAGCAGCTTGGGACAGGGAAGCTACAATGAGCAGTTCTTC. Protein sequence: CASSLGQGSYNEQFF.